This TCR beta chain was recorded in a study of vaccination and CD4 T cells after COVID-19. The wider study: Cellular stimulation was performed using overlapping spike peptides derived from SARS-CoV-2, HCoV-NL63, HCoV-OC43 and HCoV-229E.

Of note for this clonotype: Antigen specificity is unknown.

The Oncomine TCR Beta short-read assay generated sequence data from the DNA of cultured CD4+ T cells. The authors extracted genomic DNA from cultured CD4+ T cells. TCRdb fed the PCR reads into MiXCR, producing one record per CDR3 protein. The sample contains 12,000 or so distinct CDR3 sequences, about 39% of which appear only once. Treatment here: approximately nine-day PBMC culture with coronavirus spike peptide pools or control peptides (ViraFEST assay). Pre-COVID-19 pandemic sampling (2011-2018) yielded the unexposed donor's CD4+ T cells. The CDR3 runs to 17 residues. Trimming cost V 5 bases and J 9 bases; bases outside gene matches: 14. Germline CDR1 and CDR2: SGHAT and FQNNGV.

The chain couples TRBV11-2 to TRBJ2-1; 12 bases map to TRBD2. Sequencing input: CD4+ T cells from blood, cultured in vitro. The TCR comes from a human donor in good health. This CDR3 reads CASSLPRLAGGVGEQFF. CDR3 nucleotide sequence: TGTGCCAGCAGCCTCCCTAGGCTAGCGGGAGGGGTCGGTGAGCAGTTCTTC.